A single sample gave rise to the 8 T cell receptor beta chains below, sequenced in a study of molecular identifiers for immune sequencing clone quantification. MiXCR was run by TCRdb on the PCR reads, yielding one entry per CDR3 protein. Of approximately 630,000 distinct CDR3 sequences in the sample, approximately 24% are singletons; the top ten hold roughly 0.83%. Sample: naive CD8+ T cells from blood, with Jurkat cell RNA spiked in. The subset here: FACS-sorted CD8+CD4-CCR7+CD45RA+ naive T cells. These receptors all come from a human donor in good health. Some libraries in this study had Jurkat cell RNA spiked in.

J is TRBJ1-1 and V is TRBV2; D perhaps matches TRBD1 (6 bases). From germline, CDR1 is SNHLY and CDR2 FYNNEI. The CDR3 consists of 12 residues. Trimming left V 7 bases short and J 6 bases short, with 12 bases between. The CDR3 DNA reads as TGTGCCAGCATTACAGGGCTCCCTGAAGCTTTCTTT. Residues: CASITGLPEAFF.

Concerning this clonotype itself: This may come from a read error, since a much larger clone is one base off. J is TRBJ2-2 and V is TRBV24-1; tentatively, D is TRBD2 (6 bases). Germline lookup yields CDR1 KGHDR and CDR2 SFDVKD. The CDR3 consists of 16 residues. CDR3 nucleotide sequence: TGTGCCACCAGTGAAACTCTAGCTGGGGGGACCGGGGAGCTGTTATTT. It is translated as CATSETLAGGTGELLF.

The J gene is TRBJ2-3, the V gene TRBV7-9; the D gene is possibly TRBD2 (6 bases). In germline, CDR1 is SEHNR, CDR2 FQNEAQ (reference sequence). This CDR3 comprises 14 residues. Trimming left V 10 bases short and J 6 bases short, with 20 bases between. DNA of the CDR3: TGTGCCATCAGAGACGGACTATTTTCGGATACGCAGTATTTT. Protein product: CAIRDGLFSDTQYF.

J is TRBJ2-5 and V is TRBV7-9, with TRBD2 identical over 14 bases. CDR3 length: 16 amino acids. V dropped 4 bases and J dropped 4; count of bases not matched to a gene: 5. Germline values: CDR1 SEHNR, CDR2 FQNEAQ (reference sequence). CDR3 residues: CASSSRLAGGPETQYF. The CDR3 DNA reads TGTGCCAGCAGCTCCCGACTAGCGGGGGGGCCAGAGACCCAGTACTTC. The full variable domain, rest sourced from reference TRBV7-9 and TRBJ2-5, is DTGVSQNPRHKITKRGQNVTFRCDPISEHNRLYWYRQTLGQGPEFLTYFQNEAQLEKSRLLSDRFSAERPKGSFSTLEIQRTEQGDSAMYLCASSSRLAGGPETQYFGPGTRLLVL.

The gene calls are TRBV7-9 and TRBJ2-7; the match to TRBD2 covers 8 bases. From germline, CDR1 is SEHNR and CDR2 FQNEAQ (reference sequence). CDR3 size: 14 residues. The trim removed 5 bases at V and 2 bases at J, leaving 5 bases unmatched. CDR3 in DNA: TGTGCCAGCAGCCCGCGACTAGCGCCCTACGAGCAGTACTTC. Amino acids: CASSPRLAPYEQYF. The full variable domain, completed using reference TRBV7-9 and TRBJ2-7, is DTGVSQNPRHKITKRGQNVTFRCDPISEHNRLYWYRQTLGQGPEFLTYFQNEAQLEKSRLLSDRFSAERPKGSFSTLEIQRTEQGDSAMYLCASSPRLAPYEQYFGPGTRLTVT.

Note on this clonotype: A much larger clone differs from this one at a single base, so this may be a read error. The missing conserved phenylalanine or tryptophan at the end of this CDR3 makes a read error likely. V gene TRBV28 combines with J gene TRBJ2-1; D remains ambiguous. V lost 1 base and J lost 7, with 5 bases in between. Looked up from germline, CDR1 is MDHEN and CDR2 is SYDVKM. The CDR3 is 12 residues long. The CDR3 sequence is CASSLSGNEQFL. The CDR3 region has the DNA TGTGCCAGCAGTTTATCCGGGAATGAGCAGTTCCTC.

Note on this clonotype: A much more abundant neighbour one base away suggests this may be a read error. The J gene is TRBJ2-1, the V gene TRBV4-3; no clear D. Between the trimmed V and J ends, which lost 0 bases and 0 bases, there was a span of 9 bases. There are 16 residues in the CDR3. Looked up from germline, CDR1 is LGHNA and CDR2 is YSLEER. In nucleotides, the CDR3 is TGCGCCAGCAGCCAAGACAGGAGCTTCTCCTACAATGAGCAGTTCTTC. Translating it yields CASSQDRSFSYNEQFF.

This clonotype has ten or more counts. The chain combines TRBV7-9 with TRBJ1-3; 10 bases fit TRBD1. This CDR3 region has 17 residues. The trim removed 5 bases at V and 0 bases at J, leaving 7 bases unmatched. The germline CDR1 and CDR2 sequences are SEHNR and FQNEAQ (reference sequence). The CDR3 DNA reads TGTGCCAGCAGCCAAGTGACAGGGGGCCTCTCTGGAAACACCATATATTTT. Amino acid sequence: CASSQVTGGLSGNTIYF.